Below, 2 T cell receptor beta chains from the same sample are listed, as sequenced in a study of T cell responses to AZD1222 COVID-19 vaccine. Using immunoSEQ multiplex PCR, the repertoire was profiled, and TCRdb retains in-frame clones only, with some absent. Here the sample spans about 80,000 clones, 91% being singletons. This specimen consisted of peripheral blood, obtained 28 days after the second AZD1222 dose. These receptor sequences come from an adult who received the AZD1222 COVID-19 vaccine.

V usage is TRBV15 and J usage is TRBJ1-5; a possible D gene is TRBD1 (6 bases). Trimming shortened V by 0 bases and J by 4 bases, and 7 bases separated the two germline ends. Per the germline V gene, CDR1 is LNHNV and CDR2 is YYDKDF (reference sequence). The CDR3 has 14 amino acids. Here the CDR3 DNA reads TGTGCCACCAGCAGAGACCAGGGGAATCAGCCCCAGCATTTT. It is translated as CATSRDQGNQPQHF. Variable domain in full (rest from reference TRBV15 and TRBJ1-5): DAMVIQNPRYQVTQFGKPVTLSCSQTLNHNVMYWYQQKSSQAPKLLFHYYDKDFNNEADTPDNFQSRRPNTSFCFLDIRSPGLGDTAMYLCATSRDQGNQPQHFGDGTRLSIL.

The V call is TRBV7-2, the J call TRBJ2-2; maybe TRBD1 (6 bases). This CDR3 region has 15 residues. Deletions cut 3 bases from V and 3 bases from J, with 11 bases between. Germline V lookup: CDR1 SGHTA, CDR2 FQGNSA. The chain's CDR3 is CASSFQGTDTGELFF. The CDR3 bases are TGTGCCAGCAGCTTCCAGGGGACGGACACCGGGGAGCTGTTTTTT.